Presented here are 14 T cell receptor beta chains from one specimen sequenced in a study of beta chain features in type 1 diabetes. Study-level points and caveats: Shortening of TCRB CDR3s, moderate but significant, appeared in all four CD4+ subsets of Type 1 diabetes patients.

The antigens these receptors bind are not known. Expressed TCRB transcripts were sequenced because the entire RNA isolate underwent reverse transcription. Assay used: immunoSEQ multiplex PCR; TCRdb lists only in-frame clones, some missing. The table records 160,000 or so clones, 63% of them present only once. The sequencing sample was made of naive CD4+ T cells from blood. These receptors were obtained from a man aged 30 to 39 with type 1 diabetes.

This clone appeared a few times. V gene TRBV25-1 combines with J gene TRBJ1-6, with 7 nucleotides matching TRBD1. CDR3 length: 16 residues. The V segment lost 3 bases and the J segment 8 bases; nucleotides outside the gene matches: 10. Germline assignment: CDR1 MGHDK and CDR2 SYGVNS. This CDR3 reads CASSEVGTEIYSPLHF. CDR3 bases: TGTGCCAGCAGTGAGGTGGGGACAGAAATTTATTCACCCCTCCACTTT.

This clone was detected a few times. The chain recombines TRBV30 with TRBJ1-2; D is uncertain. Germline CDR1 GTSNPN, CDR2 SVGIG (reference sequence). Trimming cost V 2 bases and J 7 bases, with 8 bases left between them. This CDR3 comprises 11 residues. The CDR3 protein is CAWSTSRGYTF. In nucleotides, the CDR3 is TGTGCCTGGAGTACTTCGCGTGGCTACACCTTC.

J is TRBJ2-5 and V is TRBV7-9; TRBD2 aligns across 7 bases. Germline-derived CDR1 and CDR2 are SEHNR and FQNEAQ (reference sequence). The CDR3 is made up of 17 amino acids. Trimming at V came to 1 base and at J to 5 bases, leaving 13 bases not matched to a gene. The CDR3 nucleotides are TGTGCCAGCAGCTTAGTTCTAGCGGCGGACACCTCGGAGACCCAGTACTTC. Translating it yields CASSLVLAADTSETQYF.

The chain carries TRBV7-9 and TRBJ2-3, with 11 bases that match TRBD2. CDR1 SEHNR and CDR2 FQNEAQ come from the germline V gene (reference sequence). The length of the CDR3 is 16 residues. V was pared by 5 bases and J by 3 bases, with 7 bases of the junction left unmatched. The CDR3 spells CASSVVLAGETDTQYF. The CDR3 region has the DNA TGTGCCAGCAGCGTAGTACTAGCGGGGGAAACAGATACGCAGTATTTT.

CDR3 region: CASSQERTFGYTF. The CDR3 DNA follows: TGCGCCAGCAGCCAAGAAAGGACATTCGGCTACACCTTC. The rearrangement joins TRBV4-3 to TRBJ1-2; tentative D call: TRBD1 (5 bases). The CDR3 is 13 residues long. Trimming removed 0 bases from V and 8 bases from J, with 10 bases in between. Germline V gives CDR1 LGHNA, CDR2 YSLEER.

This clone was observed a handful of times. The genes are TRBV19 and TRBJ2-7, with a tentative D call TRBD1 (5 bases). Trimming cost V 3 bases and J 5 bases, with 17 bases left between them. Germline CDR1 reads LNHDA; CDR2 reads SQIVND (reference sequence). CDR3 length equals 15 residues. CDR3 loop: CASSITPARVDEQYF. CDR3 DNA sequence: TGTGCCAGTAGTATTACTCCAGCCAGGGTTGACGAGCAGTACTTC.

This sequence joins TRBV9 and TRBJ2-5; 7 nucleotides agree with TRBD1. Germline V gene sequence: CDR1 SGDLS, CDR2 YYNGEE. V shed 4 bases, J shed 1 base, and the junction held 4 bases outside the gene matches. The CDR3 totals 14 residues. CDR3 DNA: TGTGCCAGCAGCAGCCGGACAGGCCAAGAGACCCAGTACTTC. Its protein is CASSSRTGQETQYF. Full variable domain (rest looked up from reference TRBV9 and TRBJ2-5): DSGVTQTPKHLITATGQRVTLRCSPRSGDLSVYWYQQSLDQGLQFLIQYYNGEERAKGNILERFSAQQFPDLHSELNLSSLELGDSALYFCASSSRTGQETQYFGPGTRLLVL.

The rearrangement uses TRBV9 and TRBJ1-1, with D hard to call. CDR1 and CDR2 (germline): SGDLS, YYNGEE. This CDR3 is 14 amino acids long. V was trimmed by 4 bases and J by 1 base, leaving 11 bases between them. This CDR3 is CASSPLTTNTEAFF. The CDR3 bases are TGTGCCAGCAGCCCACTGACAACGAACACTGAAGCTTTCTTT.

CDR3 amino acids: CASSVVGDREYEQYF. Written as DNA, the CDR3 is TGTGCCAGCAGCGTAGTTGGGGACAGGGAGTACGAGCAGTACTTC. The V call is TRBV9, the J call TRBJ2-7, with 9 bases identical to TRBD1. Trimming at V came to 0 bases and at J to 4 bases, leaving 5 bases not matched to a gene. The CDR3 is 15 amino acids. Germline CDR1 is SGDLS and CDR2 is YYNGEE.

This sequence joins TRBV29-1 and TRBJ2-7; tentatively, D is TRBD1 (6 bases). The germline gives CDR1 SQVTM, CDR2 ANQGSEA. This CDR3 comprises 13 residues. The germline V and J ends were trimmed by 4 bases and 6 bases, with 16 bases remaining between them. CDR3 in amino acids: CSVVGTGMGEQYF. In nucleotides, the CDR3 is TGCAGCGTTGTGGGAACAGGGATGGGCGAGCAGTACTTC.

The chain joins TRBV2 to TRBJ2-5; perhaps D is TRBD1 or TRBD2 (5 bases each). Germline CDR1 is SNHLY and CDR2 is FYNNEI. Trimming shortened V by 7 bases and J by 5 bases, and 11 bases separated the two germline ends. The CDR3 consists of 12 residues. This CDR3 reads CASTGGSETQYF. As DNA, the CDR3 is TGTGCCAGCACTGGGGGTAGCGAGACCCAGTACTTC.

V and J are TRBV2 and TRBJ2-1; D could derive from TRBD1 or TRBD2 (5 bases each). The CDR3 contains 16 residues. The germline V gene encodes CDR1 SNHLY and CDR2 FYNNEI. Trimming shortened V by 6 bases and J by 8 bases, and 23 bases separated the two germline ends. DNA for the CDR3: TGTGCCAGCAGGAGGGAAGGGGTACTGAGGTTCCATGAGCAGTTCTTC. It encodes CASRREGVLRFHEQFF.

The chain is built from TRBV7-2 and TRBJ2-3; no reliable D call. CDR3 length: 13 amino acids. Trimming cost V 4 bases and J 4 bases, with 9 bases left between them. Germline V lookup: CDR1 SGHTA, CDR2 FQGNSA. CDR3 in amino acids: CASSSAQADTQYF. The CDR3 nucleotides are TGTGCCAGCAGCTCCGCCCAGGCAGATACGCAGTATTTT.

This clone came up a few times. The chain employs TRBV7-8 and TRBJ2-5, with 7 bases aligning to TRBD2. The germline gives CDR1 SGHVS, CDR2 FQNEAQ. V was clipped by 1 base and J by 2 bases; unmatched bases: 4. This CDR3 has 15 residues. CDR3 amino acids: CASSLVSSGQETQYF. The CDR3 DNA sequence: TGTGCCAGCAGCTTAGTGTCTAGCGGTCAAGAGACCCAGTACTTC.